What follows describes a single T cell receptor beta chain. There is no known antigen for this receptor. No base qualities exist here, and no much larger clone lies one base off it. These data are taken from a study of cytomegalovirus exposure and HLA in healthy donors (dated 2017 in TCRdb). Describing the broader study: In an earlier analysis of 587 of the donors, 250 to 350 Gb of sequence data and some 120 million unique TCR beta sequences from about 179 million T cells were reported. Donor age, sex, ethnicity and CMV serostatus were compiled together with the repertoire data. To study patterns of TCR occurrence, a later analysis re-analyzed previously published TCR beta repertoires from under 750 donors and added high-resolution HLA genotyping. The number of donors typed differed by locus, with about 629-630 for A, B, C, DRB1 and DQB1, roughly 550 for DQA1, over 600 for DPA1, and under 490 for DPB1. An earlier analysis of approximately 640 of the donors applied high-throughput TCR beta sequencing to assess whether each TCR beta V gene segment acted as functional or pseudogenic. In the later analysis, no new phenotypic data were used to find candidate immune exposures; instead, reliance was placed on TCR beta sequences and their occurrence across donors. An early release covering roughly 640 HLA-typed donors comprised 300 to 350 gigabases of sequencing data and approximately 80 million unique TCR sequences. Every discovery cohort repertoire had been produced on one sequencing platform. Among some 410 genotyped donors of the cohort, an average of roughly 240,000 unique TCR beta nucleotide sequences were sequenced per donor, around 20% of them non-productive. In addition to the first cohort of around 670 subjects, a separate validation cohort of 120 different subjects was used. A few DR-DQ haplotypes were treated as single units for association and clustering because of strong linkage in the cohort. The study combined high-throughput TCR immunosequencing, statistical association of individual TCRs with disease status, and machine learning to predict cytomegalovirus infection status. The aim of the study was to test whether cataloging public T cell receptors could identify signatures of past pathogen exposure. A later genetic analysis used genome-wide SNP genotypes for about 55% of the 666 donors, treating that subset as a discovery cohort. The T cell repertoires of several hundred subjects were profiled by immunosequencing and related to cytomegalovirus serostatus. HLA typing covered class I and class II loci at four-digit resolution. Of the 398 genotyped donors, about 80% fell in the genetic ancestry cluster associated with self-reported Caucasian donors.

The library was made by the immunoSEQ multiplex PCR assay. For the multiplex PCR, a mixture combining 60 forward primers for TCR Vbeta segments and 13 reverse primers for TCR Jbeta segments was used. The CDR3 region of rearranged TCR beta genes was amplified from genomic DNA with a multiplex PCR assay. The amplified TCR beta libraries were sequenced on the Illumina HiSeq System as 87-base-pair reads. Regarding the original processing steps: Across the 500 to 750 repertoires, a later analysis counted tens of millions of unique TCR beta chains, roughly 11 million of which were shared by at least two donors. To remove PCR and sequencing errors, raw reads were error-corrected and collapsed into unique sequences using a nearest-neighbor algorithm that merged closely related sequences. CDR3 sequences were aligned to IMGT reference sequences to assign V, D and J gene segments. For a sequence to be retained, a match of at least six nucleotides to both a V gene segment and a J gene segment was required. A rearrangement was called productive if the CDR3 had no stop codons and remained in frame with V and J, and every other rearrangement was called non-productive. CDR3 was defined according to IMGT convention as the region running from the second conserved V-encoded cysteine to the conserved J-encoded phenylalanine. The earlier analysis of about 620 of the donors excluded sequences that lacked an unambiguous match to a single V gene segment. An earlier analysis of fewer than 750 of the donors classified V segments as functional when productive rearrangements were above 56.7% and as segregating when the standard deviation between donors was above 5%. A statistical classification framework was built for diagnosing cytomegalovirus status from the catalog of TCR beta chain sequences. A later analysis assigned V and J genes by comparing TCR nucleotide sequences with IMGT/GENE-DB human TR gene sequences. In a later analysis, CDR3 sequences and most-parsimonious VDJ recombination scenarios were assigned using the TCRdist pipeline. In a later analysis, every TCR beta chain was defined by the combination of its CDR3 amino acid sequence and its V-gene family, and reads without a unique V-gene family were dropped. A later analysis removed several hundred highly shared, low-generation-probability nucleotide sequences to deal with suspected cross-contamination and a sequencing artifact. A later analysis calculated a clonal expansion index for each public chain from normalized within-repertoire ranks of inferred template counts. A later analysis computed generation probabilities with a VDJ recombination model fitted to out-of-frame rearrangements, and checked the results against IGoR. A later analysis scored TCR-TCR, TCR-HLA and TCR-CMV co-occurrence with hypergeometric tests, applying a repertoire-size bias correction to TCR pairs. A later analysis estimated false discovery rates by permuting HLA or CMV assignments 20 times. In a later analysis, co-occurring TCRs were grouped using DBSCAN, and TCRdist sequence similarity was added for clustering within HLA-allele-positive subsets. Co-occurrence clustering excluded repertoires with fewer than 30,000 or more than 120,000 public chains, plus five with anomalous nucleotide sharing. TCRdb carries this immuneACCESS record with in-frame sequences only. Its versions omit some clonotypes, under half of them owing to an unresolved V gene in the studies checked, with the rest unexplained. V, J and clone size are those of that table, while D and trimming were read from the DNA. The sample table shows around 200,000 clones, and 70% to 80% are seen once. The top ten hold about 1.9% of the sample.

The cohort consisted of 600 to 700 healthy bone marrow donors. Cohort members were all nominally healthy when sampled, although unrecorded immune exposures were likely present. The donor tested CMV seronegative, placing the donor among the 352 seronegative members of the cohort. Every donor gave a peripheral blood sample, and the peripheral blood mononuclear cells from that sample were used for TCR beta sequencing. Genomic DNA extraction from the blood cell samples was performed with the Qiagen DNeasy Blood Extraction Kit. The paper's findings and limits, for the study overall: The earlier analysis of 587 of the donors excluded fewer than 20 rarely observed V segments, including chromosome 9 orphons, because counts were too low. In both the original and validation cohorts, the classifier was reported to diagnose cytomegalovirus status with high specificity and sensitivity. In an earlier analysis of more than 500 of the donors, most TCR beta V segments appeared in productive rearrangements about 87% or about 30% of the time, broadly matching IMGT annotations. In a later analysis, TCR association rates were found to vary across HLA loci, with the most associated TCRs seen for DRB1 alleles and the fewest for HLA-C alleles. This cohort had only TCR beta chains sequenced, and the lack of alpha or paired-chain data limited which features could be detected. A further reported finding was that TCR beta sequences accurately predicted the HLA-A and HLA-B alleles for most subjects in the first cohort. Across donors, most TCR sequences were observed very rarely, whereas some public TCRs were present in many individuals. A later analysis found that most CMV-associated TCR beta chains appeared HLA-restricted, with HLA associations seemingly driven largely by CMV exposure. Presence/absence analyses assumed roughly uniform sequencing depth across donors, an assumption that may not hold. A cluster of highly shared sequence variants was judged likely to represent a technical artifact of the sequencing pipeline. Immune exposure information for the cohort was limited to CMV serostatus. In vitro tests confirmed that a few of the cytomegalovirus-associated TCR beta chains recognize cytomegalovirus antigens. Because HLA typing was missing for some donors at each locus, association tests included only the typed subset. Some IMGT-functional V segments, including TRBV6-2 and TRBV6-3, could not be distinguished by the 87-base-pair reads and were therefore excluded. Assigning TCR associations to individual alleles was difficult when HLA alleles, especially DR and DQ, strongly co-occurred. A total of 164 TCR beta chains were listed by the study as associated with cytomegalovirus. A later analysis reported that several top co-occurrence clusters appeared linked to parvovirus B19, influenza, CMV and Epstein-Barr virus. According to a later genetic analysis, donors in an Asian-associated ancestry cluster had fewer N-insertions in productive TCRs than the roughly 660-donor mean. Specific HLA alleles were associated with around 18,000 TCR beta sequences at a false discovery rate of 0.05 in a later analysis. Correlated functional status among segregating V segments might be attributable to linkage disequilibrium, but an unknown experimental factor could not be ruled out. V-gene and J-gene trimming of TCR beta chains was associated with a missense DCLRE1C variant in a later genetic analysis, and the association was replicated in an independent cohort. According to the authors, the approach could potentially be generalized to other disease states and immunological phenotypes. A later analysis found that HLA-associated TCR beta chains were more clonally expanded and had lower generation probabilities than equally common non-associated chains.

From cysteine to phenylalanine, the CDR3 is 14 amino acids long. The read is trimmed to its CDR3 DNA, 42 bases read in frame from base 1. The germline V gene provides CDR1 WSHSY and CDR2 SAAADI. The junction shows trimming of 8 bases on V and 7 bases on J, and the gene matches do not reach 7 bases of it. The rearrangement combines TRBV10-2 with TRBJ2-1; 11 central nucleotides agree with TRBD2. What was sequenced was PBMCs. The sequence was obtained from a man aged 25 to 40 in good health and CMV-seronegative. CDR3 reads: CASFSGRALNEQFF. In nucleotide form, the sequence is TGCGCCAGCTTTAGCGGGAGGGCCTTAAATGAGCAGTTCTTC.